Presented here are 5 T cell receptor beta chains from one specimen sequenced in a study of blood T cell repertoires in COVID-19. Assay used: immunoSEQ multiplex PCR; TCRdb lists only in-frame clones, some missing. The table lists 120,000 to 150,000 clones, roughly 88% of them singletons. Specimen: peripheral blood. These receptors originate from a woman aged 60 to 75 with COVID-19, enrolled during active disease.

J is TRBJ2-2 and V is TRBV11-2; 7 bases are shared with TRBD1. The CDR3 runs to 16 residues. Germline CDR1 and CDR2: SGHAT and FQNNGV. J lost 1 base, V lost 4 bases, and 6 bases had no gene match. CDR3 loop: CASSSSGTVNTGELFF. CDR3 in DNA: TGTGCCAGCAGCTCCTCCGGGACAGTGAACACCGGGGAGCTGTTTTTT.

The CDR3 here is CAWSVGGGAAYEQYF. CDR3 nucleotide sequence: TGTGCCTGGAGTGTAGGTGGGGGGGCAGCCTACGAGCAGTACTTC. The V call is TRBV30, the J call TRBJ2-7; TRBD2 might be the D (7 bases). The CDR3 contains 15 residues. Germline-derived CDR1 and CDR2 are GTSNPN and SVGIG (reference sequence). V was clipped by 0 bases and J by 2 bases, with 14 bases between them.

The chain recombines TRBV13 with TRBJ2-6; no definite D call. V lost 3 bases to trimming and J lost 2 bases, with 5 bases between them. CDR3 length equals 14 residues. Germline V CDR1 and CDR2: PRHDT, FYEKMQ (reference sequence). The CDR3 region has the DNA TGTGCCAGCAGCTTGAGCGCTGGGGCCAACGTCCTGACTTTC. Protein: CASSLSAGANVLTF.

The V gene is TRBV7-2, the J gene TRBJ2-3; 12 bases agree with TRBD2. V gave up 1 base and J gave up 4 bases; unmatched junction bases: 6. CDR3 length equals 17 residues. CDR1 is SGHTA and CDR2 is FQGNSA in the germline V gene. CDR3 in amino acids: CASSLVRGLAGADTQYF. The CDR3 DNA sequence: TGTGCCAGCAGCTTAGTTCGGGGACTAGCGGGCGCAGATACGCAGTATTTT.

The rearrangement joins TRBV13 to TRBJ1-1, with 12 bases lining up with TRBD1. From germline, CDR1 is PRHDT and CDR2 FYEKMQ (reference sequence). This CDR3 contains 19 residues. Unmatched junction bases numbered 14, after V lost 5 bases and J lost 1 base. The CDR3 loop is CASSHSTRDRGPANTEAFF. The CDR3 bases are TGTGCCAGCAGCCACTCAACCCGGGACAGGGGGCCTGCGAACACTGAAGCTTTCTTT.